This entry is about one TCR beta chain. As yet, its antigen is unknown. The CDR3 consists of 16 residues. Trimming took off 0 bases at V and 7 bases at J, with 14 bases between the two ends. The germline V gene has CDR1 SGHRS and CDR2 YFSETQ. The data are from a study of T cell responses to AZD1222 COVID-19 vaccine. Assay: immunoSEQ multiplex PCR; the TCRdb copy retains only in-frame clones and omits some. The repertoire holds some 150,000 clones, with approximately 86% as singletons. Findings of the study overall: At study baseline, merely five or six AZD1222 recipients were seropositive. White British donors predominated, females outnumbered males, and clonal diversity was possibly underestimated. Dominant at 160-218 and 743-854, vaccine-associated CD4 TCRs also spanned spike.

This clonotype was obtained from an adult who received the MenACWY meningococcal vaccine as a control. J is TRBJ1-6 and V is TRBV5-1; D is uncertain. The specimen was peripheral blood, collected 28 days after the second dose of the MenACWY control vaccine. The CDR3 reads CASSLGGRARNSPLHF. The CDR3 region has the DNA TGCGCCAGCAGCTTGGGAGGGAGGGCTCGGAATTCACCCCTCCACTTT.